A selection of T cell receptor beta chains follows, all from one sample in a study of blood T cells in healthy people across ages. TCRdb reprocessed the 5' RACE reads with MiXCR, giving one entry per CDR3 protein. This sample has roughly 720,000 distinct CDR3 sequences, with roughly 50% found just once. Source material: blood. These receptors originate from a man older than 75 in good health. Each CDR3 is given with its conserved first and last residue. The D gene is left open where the match is weak. For some rows the clone size is stated as once, few or many, or as a class when expanded; others skip it.

J: TRBJ2-1; D: .; size: .; V: TRBV25-1; DNA: TGTGCCAGCAGTGATACCGGGGCTGACAATGAGCAGTTCTTC; CDR3: CASSDTGADNEQFF
J: TRBJ2-3; D: .; size: few; V: TRBV11-2; DNA: TGTGCCAGCAGCTTCCCTACGGTGGACCCAACTCCTAGCACAGATACGCAGTATTTT; CDR3: CASSFPTVDPTPSTDTQYF
J: TRBJ2-7; D: .; size: few; V: TRBV2; DNA: TGTGCCAGCAGGAGGTCCGTGGGGTACGAGAACAGCGAGCAGTACTTC; CDR3: CASRRSVGYENSEQYF
J: TRBJ2-1; D: .; size: .; V: TRBV7-9; DNA: TGTGCCAGCAGCTTAGCGGGGGGATCCCGGTGGGCCGGCAATGAGCAGTTCTTC; CDR3: CASSLAGGSRWAGNEQFF
J: TRBJ1-2; D: .; size: .; V: TRBV20-1; DNA: TGCAGTGTGAAGGAGTCCGTCTATGGCTACACCTTC; CDR3: CSVKESVYGYTF
J: TRBJ2-1; D: .; size: .; V: TRBV29-1; DNA: TGCGGCGCCACGCGGAGAAGCTCCTACAATGAGCAGTTCTTC; CDR3: CGATRRSSYNEQFF
J: TRBJ2-4; D: TRBD2; size: .; V: TRBV3-1; DNA: TGTGCCAGCAGCCGAGGGACTAGCGTCCCTCTAGAGCAGTACTTC; CDR3: CASSRGTSVPLEQYF
J: TRBJ2-1; D: TRBD2; size: .; V: TRBV20-1; DNA: TGCAGTGCCTCAAAACTAGCGGGTTCCTACAATGAGCAGTTCTTC; CDR3: CSASKLAGSYNEQFF
J: TRBJ2-1; D: TRBD2; size: .; V: TRBV2; DNA: TGTGCCAGCAGTGAATTAGCGGGAGGGGTCGATGAGCAGTTCTTC; CDR3: CASSELAGGVDEQFF
J: TRBJ1-4; D: TRBD1; size: .; V: TRBV7-2; DNA: TGTGCCAGCAGCCTCCGGACAGGGGGGGGTGAAAAACTGTTTTTT; CDR3: CASSLRTGGGEKLFF
J: TRBJ2-7; D: TRBD2; size: .; V: TRBV29-1; DNA: TGCAGCGTCCGGACTAGCGACTACGAGCAGTACTTC; CDR3: CSVRTSDYEQYF
J: TRBJ2-1; D: TRBD2; size: few; V: TRBV29-1; DNA: TGCAGCGTGAGAGGCGGGACTAGCGGGAGGGGCTCCTACAATGAGCAGTTCTTC; CDR3: CSVRGGTSGRGSYNEQFF
J: TRBJ2-3; D: .; size: .; V: TRBV7-2; DNA: TGTGCCAGCAGCTCTCGAGCAGATACGCAGTATTTT; CDR3: CASSSRADTQYF
J: TRBJ2-2; D: TRBD1; size: .; V: TRBV5-1; DNA: TGCGCCAGCAGCCCTTCCGGGACAGGGCCCGGGGAGCTGTTTTTT; CDR3: CASSPSGTGPGELFF
J: TRBJ2-4; D: .; size: few; V: TRBV20-1; DNA: TGCAGTGCTAGAGAACTACTAGCCAAAAACATTCAGTACTTC; CDR3: CSARELLAKNIQYF
J: TRBJ2-5; D: .; size: once; V: TRBV20-1; DNA: TGCAGTGGAATCAGCGAATACCAAGAGACCCAGTACTTC; CDR3: CSGISEYQETQYF
J: TRBJ2-5; D: .; size: .; V: TRBV20-1; DNA: TGCAGTGCTAGAGCCAGTCCCTATAAGGGGGAGACCCAGTACTTC; CDR3: CSARASPYKGETQYF
J: TRBJ2-2; D: TRBD2; size: .; V: TRBV7-2; DNA: TGTGCCAGCAAGGGTAGCGGGAGTAAGAACACCGGGGAGCTGTTTTTT; CDR3: CASKGSGSKNTGELFF
J: TRBJ2-2; D: TRBD1; size: .; V: TRBV5-1; DNA: TGCGCCAGCTACAGGGGTTCGAGCACCGGGGAGCTGTTTTTT; CDR3: CASYRGSSTGELFF
J: TRBJ2-4; D: .; size: .; V: TRBV6-5; DNA: TGTGCCAGCAGTTACCGGGGACTCGACAAAAACATTCAGTACTTC; CDR3: CASSYRGLDKNIQYF
J: TRBJ2-5; D: TRBD1; size: .; V: TRBV11-2; DNA: TGTGCCAGCAGCTTTCTACAGGGGCGGGAGACCCAGTACTTC; CDR3: CASSFLQGRETQYF
J: TRBJ2-1; D: .; size: .; V: TRBV15; DNA: TGTGCCACCAGCAGAGATTTGGCTACCCGAGGAGGGGCTGAGCAGTTCTTC; CDR3: CATSRDLATRGGAEQFF
J: TRBJ2-5; D: TRBD2; size: .; V: TRBV7-2; DNA: TGTGCCAGCAGCTCCCCCTTAGCGGGAGCGGAGACCCAGTACTTC; CDR3: CASSSPLAGAETQYF
J: TRBJ1-1; D: TRBD1; size: few; V: TRBV20-1; DNA: TGCAGTCCGCGGACAGGCCCGAACACTGAAGCTTTCTTT; CDR3: CSPRTGPNTEAFF
J: TRBJ2-1; D: .; size: few; V: TRBV13; DNA: TGTGCCAGCAGCCCCGAGGGAAATGAGCAGTTCTTC; CDR3: CASSPEGNEQFF
J: TRBJ2-3; D: TRBD2; size: .; V: TRBV5-1; DNA: TGCGCCAGCAGCCCATGGACTAGCGTCACAGATACGCAGTATTTT; CDR3: CASSPWTSVTDTQYF
J: TRBJ1-6; D: .; size: .; V: TRBV6-1; DNA: TGTGCCAGCAGTGCCCCAGGGCTTAATTCACCCCTCCACTTT; CDR3: CASSAPGLNSPLHF
J: TRBJ2-6; D: TRBD1; size: many; V: TRBV29-1; DNA: TGCAGCGTTGAAGATCGGATTGGGACAGGGGTTACGAACCTCTCTGGGGCCAACGTCCTGACTTTC; CDR3: CSVEDRIGTGVTNLSGANVLTF
J: TRBJ2-1; D: TRBD2; size: few; V: TRBV28; DNA: TGTGCCAGCAGCATGGGACTAGCGGGAGGGTGGAGTGAGCAGTTCTTC; CDR3: CASSMGLAGGWSEQFF
J: TRBJ1-1; D: .; size: .; V: TRBV28; DNA: TGTGCCAGCAGTTTACAGGGACTGGGGAACACTGAAGCTTTCTTT; CDR3: CASSLQGLGNTEAFF
J: TRBJ2-1; D: TRBD2; size: .; V: TRBV29-1; DNA: TGCAGCGCCGGAAGGCGGCAGACGGGGGGCAATGAGCAGTTCTTC; CDR3: CSAGRRQTGGNEQFF
J: TRBJ2-7; D: .; size: .; V: TRBV3-1; DNA: TGTGCCAGCAGCCAAGATTGGGCGTACGAGCAGTACTTC; CDR3: CASSQDWAYEQYF
J: TRBJ2-3; D: .; size: .; V: TRBV12-3/TRBV12-4; DNA: TGTGCCAGCAGCCTGGGGTCAGGGAGAAGGAACACAGATACGCAGTATTTT; CDR3: CASSLGSGRRNTDTQYF
J: TRBJ1-6; D: TRBD1; size: .; V: TRBV20-1; DNA: TGCAGTGCTAACCTCAGGGGGCCCTATTCACCCCTCCACTTT; CDR3: CSANLRGPYSPLHF
J: TRBJ2-5; D: .; size: .; V: TRBV24-1; DNA: TGTGCCACCAGTGCCGTGAGTGAGACCCAGTACTTC; CDR3: CATSAVSETQYF
J: TRBJ1-4; D: .; size: many; V: TRBV10-3; DNA: TGTGCCATCAGTGAGCGAGGAGAAAAACTGTTTTTT; CDR3: CAISERGEKLFF
J: TRBJ2-1; D: TRBD2; size: .; V: TRBV11-3; DNA: TGTGCCAGCAGCTTAGGTGTCGGGCTAGCGGGGACCTACAATGAGCAGTTCTTC; CDR3: CASSLGVGLAGTYNEQFF
J: TRBJ2-1; D: TRBD1; size: .; V: TRBV6-6; DNA: TGTGCTACCCGCGGACAGGGGGGCTACAATGAGCAGTTCTTC; CDR3: CATRGQGGYNEQFF
J: TRBJ1-1; D: .; size: .; V: TRBV29-1; DNA: TGCAGCGGGGGCCCGGCCGGTCGCACTGAAGCTTTCTTT; CDR3: CSGGPAGRTEAFF
J: TRBJ2-1; D: TRBD1; size: .; V: TRBV9; DNA: TGTGCCAGCAGCCCAAGGGGGGACAGGGTCAACAATGAGCAGTTCTTC; CDR3: CASSPRGDRVNNEQFF
J: TRBJ1-2; D: .; size: .; V: TRBV27; DNA: TGTGCCAGCAGTTTCGCACAGAACTATGGCTACACCTTC; CDR3: CASSFAQNYGYTF
J: TRBJ2-7; D: TRBD1; size: few; V: TRBV4-1; DNA: TGCGCCAGCAGCCAAACGACAGGGGTCTACGAGCAGTACTTC; CDR3: CASSQTTGVYEQYF
J: TRBJ2-5; D: TRBD1; size: few; V: TRBV5-1; DNA: TGCGCCAGCAGCACCTCCCGACAGGGGTGGCAAGAGACCCAGTACTTC; CDR3: CASSTSRQGWQETQYF
J: TRBJ1-4; D: .; size: few; V: TRBV28; DNA: TGTGCCAGCAGTGCAACCGAAAAACTGTTTTTT; CDR3: CASSATEKLFF
J: TRBJ2-3; D: TRBD2; size: .; V: TRBV29-1; DNA: TGCAGCGTTAAAGTACTAGCGGGAGATACGCAGTATTTT; CDR3: CSVKVLAGDTQYF
J: TRBJ2-7; D: TRBD2; size: .; V: TRBV27; DNA: TGTGCCAGCAGTTTAGCGGCTAGCGGTCTCTACGAGCAGTACTTC; CDR3: CASSLAASGLYEQYF
J: TRBJ2-1; D: TRBD2; size: .; V: TRBV20-1; DNA: TGCAGTGCTAGGACTAGCCGCTGCAATGAGCAGTTCTTC; CDR3: CSARTSRCNEQFF
J: TRBJ1-4; D: .; size: .; V: TRBV20-1; DNA: TGCAGTGCTCCCCCCGGGACACCTAATGAAAAACTGTTTTTT; CDR3: CSAPPGTPNEKLFF